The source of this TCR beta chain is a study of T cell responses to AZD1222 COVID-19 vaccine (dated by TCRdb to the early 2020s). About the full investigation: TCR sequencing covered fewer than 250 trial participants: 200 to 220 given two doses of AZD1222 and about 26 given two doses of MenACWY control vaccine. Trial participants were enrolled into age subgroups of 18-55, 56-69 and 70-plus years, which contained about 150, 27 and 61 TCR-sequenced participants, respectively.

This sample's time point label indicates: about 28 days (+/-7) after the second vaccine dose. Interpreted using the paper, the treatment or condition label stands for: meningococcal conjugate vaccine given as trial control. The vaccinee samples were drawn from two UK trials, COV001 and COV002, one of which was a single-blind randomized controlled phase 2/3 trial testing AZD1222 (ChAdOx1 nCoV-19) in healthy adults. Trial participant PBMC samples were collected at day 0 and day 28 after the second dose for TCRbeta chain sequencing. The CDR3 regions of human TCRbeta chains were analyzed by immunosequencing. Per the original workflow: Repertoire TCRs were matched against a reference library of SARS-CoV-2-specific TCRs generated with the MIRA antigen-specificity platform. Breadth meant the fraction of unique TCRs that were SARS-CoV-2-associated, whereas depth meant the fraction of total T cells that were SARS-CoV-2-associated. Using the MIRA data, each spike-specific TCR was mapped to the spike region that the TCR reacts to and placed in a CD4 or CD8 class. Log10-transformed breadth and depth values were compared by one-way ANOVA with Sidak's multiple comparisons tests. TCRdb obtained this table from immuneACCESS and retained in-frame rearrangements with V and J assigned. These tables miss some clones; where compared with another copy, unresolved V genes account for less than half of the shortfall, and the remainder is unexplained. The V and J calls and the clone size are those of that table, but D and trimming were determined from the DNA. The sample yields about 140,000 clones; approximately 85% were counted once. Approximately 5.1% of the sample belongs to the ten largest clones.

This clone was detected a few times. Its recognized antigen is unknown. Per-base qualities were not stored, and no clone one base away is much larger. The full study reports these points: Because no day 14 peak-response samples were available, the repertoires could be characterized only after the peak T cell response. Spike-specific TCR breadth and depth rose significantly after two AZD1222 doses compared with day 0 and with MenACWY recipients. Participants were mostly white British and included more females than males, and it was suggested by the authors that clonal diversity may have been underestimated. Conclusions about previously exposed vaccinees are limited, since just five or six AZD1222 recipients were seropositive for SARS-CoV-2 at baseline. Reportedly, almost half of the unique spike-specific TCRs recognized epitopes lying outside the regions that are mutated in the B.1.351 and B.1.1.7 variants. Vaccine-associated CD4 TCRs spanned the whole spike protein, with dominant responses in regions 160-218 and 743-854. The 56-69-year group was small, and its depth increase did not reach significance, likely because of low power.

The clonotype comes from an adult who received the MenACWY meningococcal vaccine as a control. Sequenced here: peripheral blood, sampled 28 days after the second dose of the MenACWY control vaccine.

The CDR3 protein is CASSRHTGGNQPQHF. DNA sequence: TGTGCCAGCAGTCGCCATACAGGGGGCAATCAGCCCCAGCATTTT. This chain is built from TRBV6-2 or TRBV6-3 and TRBJ1-5, with TRBD1 matching 7 junction bases. The CDR3 runs 15 residues from the cysteine to the phenylalanine. Of the read, only the CDR3 DNA is kept; its 45 bases are in frame from base 1. Compared with germline, V lacks 5 bases and J lacks 2 bases; bases without a gene match: 6. For CDR1 and CDR2, the germline V gene lists MNHEY and SVGEGT.